Sequencing of this TCR beta chain was carried out in a study of cytomegalovirus exposure and HLA in healthy donors (dated by TCRdb to 2015 to 2018). With respect to the entire study: According to a later analysis, the 120 or so validation repertoires were produced on the same platform as the roughly 720 repertoires of the first cohort. A separate validation cohort of approximately 120 different subjects was used in addition to the roughly 700-subject first cohort. To predict cytomegalovirus infection status, the study brought together high-throughput TCR immunosequencing, statistical association of individual TCRs with disease status, and machine learning. The study was designed to test whether signatures of past pathogen exposure could be identified by cataloging public T cell receptors.

Separate from the roughly 650-subject first cohort, the validation cohort of about 130 subjects was the group to which the donors belonged. Library generation was performed with the immunoSEQ multiplex PCR assay. In the authors' own workflow: To diagnose cytomegalovirus status from the catalog of TCR beta chain sequences, a statistical classification framework was built. TCRdb provides this immuneACCESS table in a form limited to in-frame rearrangements. Some clones are lacking; in checked studies, under half of them reflect an unresolved V gene, and why the rest are absent is not known. The V and J calls and clone size were taken over from that table, and D and trimming were inferred from the DNA. Across this sample there are 130,000 or so clones, with 90% seen only once. The top ten clonotypes cover over 5% of the sample. What the authors observed across the whole study: A later analysis found that TCRs clustered in the first cohort also tended to co-occur in the roughly 120 validation repertoires, with 94% of cluster scores above 0. Three of the identified cytomegalovirus-associated TCR beta chains were confirmed in vitro to be specific for cytomegalovirus antigens. While some public TCRs were present in many individuals, most TCR sequences turned up only very rarely across donors. All 120 or so repertoires were used to score co-occurrence in the validation cohort in a later analysis, because that analysis had no HLA typing for the cohort. The authors suggested that the approach could potentially be extended to other disease states and immunological phenotypes. In both the original and validation cohorts, the classifier was reported to diagnose cytomegalovirus status with high specificity and sensitivity. The study gave a list of 150 to 200 TCR beta chains associated with cytomegalovirus.

With regard to this clone: Its antigen is unknown. No much larger clone exists at a distance of one base, and base qualities are not known.

From the cysteine up to the phenylalanine, the CDR3 has a length of 15 residues. The DNA shown is the 45-base CDR3, in frame from base 1. CDR1 is given as SGDLS and CDR2 as YYNGEE, both from the germline V gene. Relative to germline, V is missing 5 bases and J is missing 4 bases, with 9 bases of the junction outside any gene match. The chain is assembled from TRBV9 and TRBJ2-3, with 8 middle bases fitting TRBD2. This TCR was recovered from a woman aged 30 to 39 in good health and CMV-seropositive. Material for sequencing was PBMCs. The CDR3: CASSLEAGGPDTQYF. The nucleotides read TGTGCCAGCAGTCTAGAGGCGGGAGGACCAGATACGCAGTATTTT.